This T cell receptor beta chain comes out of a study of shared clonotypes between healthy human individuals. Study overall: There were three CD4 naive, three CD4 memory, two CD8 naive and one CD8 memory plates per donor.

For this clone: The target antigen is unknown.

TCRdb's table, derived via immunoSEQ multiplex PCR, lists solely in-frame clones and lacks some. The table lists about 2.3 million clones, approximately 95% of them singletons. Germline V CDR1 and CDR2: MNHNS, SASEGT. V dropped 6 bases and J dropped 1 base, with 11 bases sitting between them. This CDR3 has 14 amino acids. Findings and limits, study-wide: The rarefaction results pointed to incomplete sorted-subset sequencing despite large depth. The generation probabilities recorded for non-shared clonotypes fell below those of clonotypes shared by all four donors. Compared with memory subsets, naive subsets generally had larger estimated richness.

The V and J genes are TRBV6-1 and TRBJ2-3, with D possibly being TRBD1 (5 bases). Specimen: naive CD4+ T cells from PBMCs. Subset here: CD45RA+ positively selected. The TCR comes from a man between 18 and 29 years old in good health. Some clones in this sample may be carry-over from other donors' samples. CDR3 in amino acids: CASRPSQGTDTQYF. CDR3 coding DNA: TGTGCCAGCAGGCCCTCACAGGGCACAGATACGCAGTATTTT.